This paragraph covers one T cell receptor beta chain sequence. This clonotype has just a few counts. The target of this receptor is not known. The input lacks base qualities; no much larger clone sits a single base away. The record originates from a study of blood T cells in healthy people across ages (dated by TCRdb to the mid-2010s). Broadly, across the study: In model experiments, template switching captured about one uniquely barcoded TCR beta cDNA molecule for every two T cells. Using deep sequencing normalized with unique cDNA molecular identifiers, the study measured how TCR beta repertoire diversity changes with age. The donors were split into four age groups: young (average 16 years), middle-aged (over 35), aged (more than 60) and long-lived (82). The study analyzed two additional independent replicas of 1 million unique cDNA reads from the same blood draw for two donors, one aged 18 to 30 and one aged 80 or older.

What the study reported, not specific to this receptor: Compared with the aged group, the long-lived group had more naive CD4+ T cells, fewer expanded clones and increased TCR diversity, a pattern suggesting age selection. Since profiling was done on bulk unsorted PBMCs, naive and antigen-experienced compartments could not be conclusively compared. Estimates of total diversity based on one million sequenced T cells were considered lower bounds and underestimates. Observed TCR beta diversity per million T cells fell roughly linearly with age, and a significant reduction was already apparent by age around 44. Because the CMV infection status of the donors was unknown, age-related changes in expanded clonotypes may potentially have been confounded. Observed TCR beta diversity correlated strongly with the percentage of naive T cells measured by flow cytometry.

Libraries were built with 5' RACE. The sequencer listed for this sample is Illumina HiSeq 2500. The second PCR ran for about 7 to 11 cycles and used a J-beta primer mix along with a sample-barcoded 5' primer. A template-switch 5' adaptor carrying 12 random nucleotides introduced a unique molecular identifier onto each TCR beta cDNA molecule. At least 2.5 million CDR3-containing paired-end reads were obtained from each sample. The Mint cDNA synthesis kit, primed by a TRBC-specific oligonucleotide, was used to synthesize first-strand cDNA from all RNA. After uracil-DNA glycosylase treatment, a first 18-cycle PCR used universal primers M1SS and BC2_uni_R on all cDNA. In the paper's pipeline: For normalization, 1 million high-quality reads, each with a distinct molecular identifier, were randomly selected from each sample. Reads sharing molecular identifiers were discarded rather than binned into consensus sequences. MiTCR, set to a Q25 quality threshold and the strictest error-elimination algorithm, was used for CDR3 identification, clonotype clustering and error correction. A nonparametric unseen species model with Euler transformation was used to estimate a lower bound on total TCR beta diversity. TCRdb itself trimmed the public reads at Q25 with fastp, ran MiXCR and retained productive beta chains. Each entry merges the rows of one CDR3 protein and shows their most common DNA and genes. The V and J calls follow TCRdb's processing rather than the paper's. The sample yields some 760,000 distinct CDR3 sequences; roughly 25% were counted once. Together, the top ten hold 9.4% of the sample.

The donors were roughly 39 Caucasian individuals from Russia, aged roughly 6 to 90 years, who were systemically healthy. Each donor gave approximately 9.3 milliliters of peripheral blood, collected into EDTA-treated Vacutainer tubes. PBMCs were isolated by Ficoll-Paque density-gradient centrifugation, with at least 7 million obtained per sample. Total RNA was extracted from PBMCs with Trizol reagent, with at least 6 micrograms obtained per sample. The percentages of naive CD45RAhigh/CD27high T cells were determined by flow cytometry on a PBMC aliquot from every donor. The CDR3 numbers 17 residues from cysteine through phenylalanine. Solely the CDR3 DNA is kept, with 51 bases framed from the first base. The germline V gene encodes CDR1 LGHNA and CDR2 YNFKEQ. The data were also submitted as part of a second study, on T cells of mothers and their children. As that second paper reports: The donors were nine systemically healthy Caucasian individuals, made up of three mothers and their six children. cDNA synthesis used all of the extracted RNA, with 1.5 ug of RNA in each 15 ul reaction. In the second PCR, the M1S primer introduced both the sample barcodes and 2-4 random nucleotides. Each mother yielded over 8.5 million TCR beta CDR3 reads and each child 3 million to 3.5 million reads. In both related and unrelated pairs, thymic selection shapes the output of TCR recombination in a similar way, with inherited differences having only a minor effect. Normalized repertoire overlap was always slightly but never significantly higher in related than unrelated mother-child pairs. No persistent microchimeric T cell clones were detected, at a sensitivity of roughly 100 clones per million clonotypes. The study used deep NGS to compare TCR beta repertoires of mothers and children, seeking features distinguishing related mother-child pairs from unrelated individuals. Mothers averaged 40 +/- 4 years of age and children averaged about 10 +/- 4 years. After adapter ligation was performed with NEBNext reagents, the libraries were sequenced on an Illumina HiSeq 2000 with 100+100 nt paired-end reads. To prevent cross-contamination, the mother and child libraries were prepared a month apart and were sequenced in separate runs. Between roughly 500,000 and 2,000,000 distinct TCR beta clonotypes were identified per donor. Naive TCR beta clonotypes were estimated from low-frequency clonotypes matched to each donor's FACS-determined naive share, without sorting.

The rearranged chain carries TRBV4-2 and TRBJ2-5, with a tentative D gene TRBD1 over 8 matching bases. The J call may be wrong; the DNA end is better matched by TRBJ2-1. This clonotype originated in a boy younger than 18 in good health. Sample: blood. The CDR3 region has the sequence CASSQVQGASGNNEQFF. The DNA is as follows: TGTGCCAGCAGCCAAGTGCAGGGGGCTAGCGGCAACAATGAGCAGTTCTTC.